This T cell receptor (beta chain) was sequenced during a study of blood T cell repertoires in COVID-19. Across the study: Sources were T cells, B-cell-depleted T cells, or PBMCs; the material itself was cDNA or gDNA.

The CDR3 covers 16 residues. Trimming removed 6 bases from V and 3 bases from J; junction bases left unmatched: 6. Germline V gene sequence: CDR1 MNHEY, CDR2 SMNVEV (reference sequence). Clones were read by immunoSEQ multiplex PCR, and TCRdb kept only the in-frame ones, dropping some. The sample shows a few hundred thousand clones, 80% to 85% of them seen only once. The study recruited people aged 18 to 89 years across approximately 24 US areas. Participant reports of clinical history set cohort assignment. Donors in Cohort 3 who had recovered were those with two negative PCRs, healthcare professional clearance, or resolution of their symptoms.

Sample: PBMCs or T cells enriched from blood (not recorded which). This sequence joins TRBV27 and TRBJ2-3, with 13 positions matching TRBD2. This clonotype was obtained from a man aged 50-59 years who had recovered from COVID-19. The CDR3 DNA reads TGTGCCAGCAGAACTAGCGGGAGGGCGGGAACAGATACGCAGTATTTT. Translation: CASRTSGRAGTDTQYF.